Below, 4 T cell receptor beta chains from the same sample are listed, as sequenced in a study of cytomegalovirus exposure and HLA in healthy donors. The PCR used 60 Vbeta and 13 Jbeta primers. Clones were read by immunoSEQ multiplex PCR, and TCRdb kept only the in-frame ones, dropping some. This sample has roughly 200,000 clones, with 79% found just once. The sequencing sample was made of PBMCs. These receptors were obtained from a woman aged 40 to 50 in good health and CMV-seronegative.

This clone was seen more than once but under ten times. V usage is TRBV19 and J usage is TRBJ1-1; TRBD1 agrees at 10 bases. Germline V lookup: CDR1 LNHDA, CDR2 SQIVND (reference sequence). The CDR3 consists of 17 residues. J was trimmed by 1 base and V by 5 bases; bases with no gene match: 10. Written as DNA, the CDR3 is TGTGCCAGTAGTGTCGGTGGGACAGGGGATAGGAACACTGAAGCTTTCTTT. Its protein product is CASSVGGTGDRNTEAFF.

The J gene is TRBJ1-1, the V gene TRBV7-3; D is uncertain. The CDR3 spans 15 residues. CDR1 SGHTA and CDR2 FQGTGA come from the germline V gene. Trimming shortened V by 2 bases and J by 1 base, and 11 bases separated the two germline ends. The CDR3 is CASSLVGLQNTEAFF. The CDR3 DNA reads TGTGCCAGCAGCTTAGTCGGACTCCAGAACACTGAAGCTTTCTTT.

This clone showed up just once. CDR3 sequence reads: CASSSGVYNEQFF. The CDR3 nucleotides read TGTGCCAGCAGCTCCGGGGTATACAATGAGCAGTTCTTC. The J gene is TRBJ2-1, the V gene TRBV9, with a possible D match to TRBD2 (5 bases). The V gene's germline CDR1 is SGDLS and CDR2 YYNGEE. Trimming took off 4 bases at V and 4 bases at J, with 9 bases between the two ends. This CDR3 contains 13 residues.

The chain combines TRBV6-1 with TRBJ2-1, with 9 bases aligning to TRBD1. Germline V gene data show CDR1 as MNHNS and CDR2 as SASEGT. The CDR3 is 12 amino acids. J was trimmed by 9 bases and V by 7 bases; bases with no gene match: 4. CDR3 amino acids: CASTRDRVEQFF. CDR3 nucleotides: TGTGCCAGCACCCGGGACAGGGTTGAGCAGTTCTTC.